There are a few counts of the clone carrying this TCR beta chain. Its specificity is not known. 5'RACE with constant-segment primers built TCRalpha and TCRbeta cDNA libraries with UMIs. TCRdb reanalysed the 5' RACE reads using MiXCR and keeps one entry per CDR3 protein. The table shows about 270,000 distinct CDR3 sequences, with over 15% occurring only once. The data are from a study of T-cell memory formation after mild COVID-19. Across the study: Among the donors, TCR clusters were largely specific to each donor. Study findings and constraints: Clones that got smaller from day 15 to 85 had even CD4/CD8, while clones growing later tipped toward CD4+. Among contracting clones, CD4+ were mainly CM/EM and CD8+ enriched in EMRA.

Germline loops: CDR1 KGHSH, CDR2 LQKENI. V lost 3 bases to trimming and J lost 0 bases, with 14 bases between them. The CDR3 covers 16 residues. The receptor's source is a man aged 18 to 30 who had mild COVID-19 (a few samples of this study predate the infection). Cell type and time point are not known. Sequenced input: PBMCs or a T cell subset sorted from them (not recorded which). The chain employs TRBV18 and TRBJ1-1, with TRBD1 as a possible D gene (6 bases). CDR3 in DNA: TGTGCCAGCTCACCGACCCTACAGGGTTTGAACACTGAAGCTTTCTTT. Protein product: CASSPTLQGLNTEAFF.